This is a list of T cell receptor beta chains from one sample in a study of shared clonotypes between healthy human individuals. The method was immunoSEQ multiplex PCR; TCRdb's version includes in-frame clones alone and lacks a portion of them. Counted here are about 2,200,000 clones, 85% to 95% occurring once; the ten biggest clones make up around 1.7%. Sequenced input: naive CD8+ T cells from PBMCs. These receptors were collected from a man between 18 and 29 years old in good health. Some clones in this sample may be carry-over from other donors' samples. Each CDR3 is given with its conserved first and last residue. Each record gives: clone size, J gene, CDR3 length, D gene, V gene, CDR3 protein, CDR3 DNA. The D gene is left open where the match is weak. Some rows have no size entry. The others give once, few or many, or a class for an expanded clone.

-,TRBJ1-1,13,TRBD1,TRBV7-9,CASSTTTGTEAFF,TGTGCCAGCAGCACTACGACAGGGACTGAAGCTTTCTTT
-,TRBJ1-5,17,TRBD1,TRBV7-8,CASSLEQGANSNQPQHF,TGTGCCAGCAGCTTAGAACAGGGGGCGAATAGCAATCAGCCCCAGCATTTT
-,TRBJ1-5,14,TRBD1,TRBV2,CASSSGQGLAPQHF,TGTGCCAGCAGTTCGGGACAGGGTTTGGCGCCCCAGCATTTT
-,TRBJ2-2,13,-,TRBV6-5,CASSPRTNGELFF,TGTGCCAGCAGTCCCCGGACTAACGGGGAGCTGTTTTTT
-,TRBJ1-2,13,-,TRBV29-1,CSVRPEPDYGYTF,TGCAGCGTGCGACCGGAGCCGGACTATGGCTACACCTTC
-,TRBJ2-7,14,-,TRBV9,CASSSLGGPYEQYF,TGTGCCAGCAGCTCCCTAGGGGGGCCTTACGAGCAGTACTTC
-,TRBJ2-2,16,TRBD2,TRBV4-2,CASSQDPSGRIGELFF,TGTGCCAGCAGCCAAGATCCTAGCGGGAGGATCGGGGAGCTGTTTTTT
-,TRBJ2-4,14,-,TRBV6-5,CASSSPDGKNIQYF,TGTGCCAGCAGTTCCCCCGACGGCAAAAACATTCAGTACTTC
-,TRBJ1-3,12,-,TRBV7-9,CASSFTGNTIYF,TGTGCCAGCAGCTTCACTGGAAACACCATATATTTT
-,TRBJ2-7,16,TRBD2,TRBV27,CASSLDRTSGTYEQYF,TGTGCCAGCAGCTTAGATAGGACTAGCGGGACCTACGAGCAGTACTTC
-,TRBJ2-7,15,TRBD2,TRBV14,CASSLGGRSAYEQYF,TGTGCCAGCAGCCTAGGCGGGAGATCAGCCTACGAGCAGTACTTC
-,TRBJ1-1,13,-,TRBV5-6,CASQTGGNTEAFF,TGTGCCAGTCAAACGGGGGGGAACACTGAAGCTTTCTTT
-,TRBJ1-1,14,TRBD1,TRBV29-1,CSVDRDRVYTEAFF,TGCAGCGTGGACCGGGACAGGGTTTACACTGAAGCTTTCTTT
-,TRBJ2-1,15,-,TRBV27,CASSPTVFGRNEQFF,TGTGCCAGCAGTCCGACAGTTTTCGGGCGGAACGAGCAGTTCTTC
once,TRBJ2-5,19,-,TRBV5-1,CASSWVPRAAGRNQETQYF,TGCGCCAGCAGCTGGGTGCCTCGGGCGGCCGGACGTAACCAAGAGACCCAGTACTTC
-,TRBJ1-2,15,-,TRBV27,CASSLSYGGSYGYTF,TGTGCCAGCAGTTTATCCTACGGGGGGAGCTATGGCTACACCTTC
-,TRBJ1-1,16,TRBD1,TRBV15,CATSRPRQGPGSEAFF,TGTGCCACCAGCAGACCTCGACAGGGGCCAGGATCTGAAGCTTTCTTT
-,TRBJ2-6,14,-,TRBV13,CASSPGSGANVLTF,TGTGCCAGCAGCCCAGGGTCTGGGGCCAACGTCCTGACTTTC
-,TRBJ1-2,15,-,TRBV28,CASSSTGGGGYGYTF,TGTGCCAGCAGTTCTACGGGGGGAGGAGGGTATGGCTACACCTTC
-,TRBJ2-3,16,TRBD2,TRBV27,CASSPLAGVSTDTQYF,TGTGCCAGCAGTCCTCTGGCGGGAGTTAGCACAGATACGCAGTATTTT
-,TRBJ2-7,16,TRBD1,TRBV7-9,CASTPGLGQRAYEQYF,TGTGCCAGCACCCCGGGCCTGGGACAGAGAGCCTACGAGCAGTACTTC
-,TRBJ1-5,16,-,TRBV7-9,CASSSNKKDSNQPQHF,TGTGCCAGCAGCTCGAACAAAAAAGATAGCAATCAGCCCCAGCATTTT
-,TRBJ1-5,16,-,TRBV19,CASSVWDIYSNQPQHF,TGTGCCAGTAGTGTTTGGGACATTTATAGCAATCAGCCCCAGCATTTT
-,TRBJ2-4,11,-,TRBV6-6,CASSFGDIQYF,TGTGCCAGCAGTTTCGGGGACATTCAGTACTTC
-,TRBJ2-5,14,-,TRBV9,CASSDRGTQETQYF,TGTGCCAGCAGCGATCGGGGTACTCAAGAGACCCAGTACTTC
-,TRBJ2-7,13,-,TRBV5-1,CASSEDRAYEQYF,TGCGCCAGCAGCGAGGACAGAGCCTACGAGCAGTACTTC
-,TRBJ2-7,16,TRBD1,TRBV7-8,CASSPPLGQGIHEQYF,TGTGCCAGCAGCCCGCCTCTAGGACAGGGTATCCACGAGCAGTACTTC
-,TRBJ1-1,15,-,TRBV9,CASSVALGGASEAFF,TGTGCCAGCAGCGTAGCTTTGGGGGGGGCCTCTGAAGCTTTCTTT
-,TRBJ1-5,13,-,TRBV7-9,CASSRGYDQPQHF,TGTGCCAGCAGCCGCGGGTACGATCAGCCCCAGCATTTT
-,TRBJ1-3,17,-,TRBV28,CASNRDAPGYSGNTIYF,TGTGCCAGCAACAGAGATGCCCCCGGGTACTCTGGAAACACCATATATTTT
-,TRBJ2-7,16,-,TRBV7-3,CASSLDVLGFSYEQYF,TGTGCCAGCAGCTTAGACGTCCTAGGATTCTCCTACGAGCAGTACTTC
-,TRBJ2-1,13,-,TRBV11-3,CASSFLGDNEQFF,TGTGCCAGCAGCTTCTTAGGAGACAATGAGCAGTTCTTC
-,TRBJ1-2,12,-,TRBV30,CAWSRQPYGYTF,TGTGCCTGGAGTCGGCAGCCCTATGGCTACACCTTC
-,TRBJ2-6,14,-,TRBV6-5,CATAPAAGANVLTF,TGTGCCACCGCGCCTGCAGCCGGGGCCAACGTCCTGACTTTC
-,TRBJ2-1,14,-,TRBV5-6,CASSLPWGDNEQFF,TGTGCCAGCAGCTTGCCTTGGGGGGACAATGAGCAGTTCTTC
-,TRBJ2-5,17,-,TRBV29-1,CSVEDPGEYSYQETQYF,TGCAGCGTTGAAGATCCAGGGGAATATTCGTACCAAGAGACCCAGTACTTC
-,TRBJ2-2,15,-,TRBV6-5,CASSYSSPNTGELFF,TGTGCCAGCAGTTACTCGTCACCGAACACCGGGGAGCTGTTTTTT
-,TRBJ2-7,16,TRBD2,TRBV13,CASSFTSGRAGDEQYF,TGTGCCAGCAGCTTCACTAGCGGGAGGGCCGGTGACGAGCAGTACTTC
-,TRBJ2-6,15,-,TRBV27,CASSTIRTGANVLTF,TGTGCCAGCAGTACGATCCGAACTGGGGCCAACGTCCTGACTTTC
-,TRBJ2-7,14,-,TRBV4-2,CASSSIGRGYEQYF,TGTGCCAGCAGCAGCATAGGACGAGGCTACGAGCAGTACTTC
-,TRBJ2-7,12,-,TRBV2,CATRRVIYEQYF,TGTGCCACCAGGAGGGTGATTTACGAGCAGTACTTC
-,TRBJ1-1,12,-,TRBV7-9,CASSSIHNEAFF,TGTGCCAGCAGCTCGATACACAATGAAGCTTTCTTT
-,TRBJ1-1,15,-,TRBV9,CASSPRGSVNTEAFF,TGTGCCAGCAGCCCCAGGGGTAGCGTGAACACTGAAGCTTTCTTT